This T cell receptor (beta chain) emerged from a study of blood T cell repertoires in COVID-19. Overall study: From the United States, Italy and Spain came samples of acute and convalescent COVID-19.

Cohort 3 donors were reported recovered after two negative PCRs, clearance, or symptom resolution. Assay used: immunoSEQ multiplex PCR; TCRdb lists only in-frame clones, some missing. The sample includes about 310,000 clones, roughly 91% seen only once; the top ten take roughly a tenth. Germline CDR1 is SEHNR and CDR2 is FQNEAQ (reference sequence). The CDR3 consists of 18 residues. Trimming took 2 bases from V and 2 from J, leaving 19 bases between them. The chain recombines TRBV7-9 with TRBJ1-3; the D gene is possibly TRBD1 (5 bases). The TCR sequence derives from a woman aged 25 to 39 who had recovered from COVID-19. Sequencing was done on a sample of PBMCs or T cells enriched from blood (not recorded which). The CDR3 DNA follows: TGTGCCAGCAGCTTACCCTACGATGGGGGGATCACTGGAAACACCATATATTTT. This gives the protein CASSLPYDGGITGNTIYF.